This TCR beta chain derives from a study of blood T cells in healthy people across ages. Study-level points and caveats: CMV status of donors was unknown, possibly confounding expanded clonotype changes.

For this clonotype: Its antigen is unknown.

Combining a sample-barcoded 5' primer with a J-beta primer mix, a second PCR ran for roughly 6 to 12 cycles. Any given sample supplied a minimum of 2.5 million CDR3-containing paired-end reads. TCRdb re-derived calls from the 5' RACE reads in MiXCR, one entry per CDR3 protein. The sample shows about 1.4 million distinct CDR3 sequences, approximately 63% of them seen only once. This sequence originates from a man younger than 35 in good health. Source material: blood.

The CDR3 reads CSAYTGTGSSPYEQYF. CDR3 sequence (DNA): TGCAGCGCGTACACCGGGACAGGGAGTTCTCCCTACGAGCAGTACTTC. The V gene is TRBV29-1, the J gene TRBJ2-7, with 9 bases fitting TRBD1. J lost 2 bases, V lost 7 bases, and 15 bases had no gene match. The CDR3 covers 16 residues. Germline assignment: CDR1 SQVTM and CDR2 ANQGSEA.